This T cell receptor beta chain is drawn from a study of PD-L1 blockade in urothelial cancer. At the level of the study: Patients arrived having already received 0 to 3 prior chemotherapy regimens.

Data came from immunoSEQ multiplex PCR; TCRdb stores just in-frame clones and leaves some out. The profile shows around 120,000 clones, approximately 86% of them singletons. The study's findings and limits: Durable benefit accompanied greater 3-week expansion of tumor-associated blood clones.

As regards this clone: Its matching antigen is unknown.

The sequencing used PBMCs, collected around atezolizumab (anti-PD-L1) treatment. The source is a man aged 50 or older with urothelial cancer.

The CDR3 DNA is TGTGCCAGCAGTTTCCCCACCCCTGGGGGGTTTAGCACAGATACGCAGTATTTT. Translating it yields CASSFPTPGGFSTDTQYF. The rearrangement links TRBV28 to TRBJ2-3, with D perhaps TRBD2 (6 bases). In germline, CDR1 is MDHEN, CDR2 SYDVKM. Trimming left V 3 bases short and J 0 bases short, with 19 bases between. The CDR3 runs 18 residues.